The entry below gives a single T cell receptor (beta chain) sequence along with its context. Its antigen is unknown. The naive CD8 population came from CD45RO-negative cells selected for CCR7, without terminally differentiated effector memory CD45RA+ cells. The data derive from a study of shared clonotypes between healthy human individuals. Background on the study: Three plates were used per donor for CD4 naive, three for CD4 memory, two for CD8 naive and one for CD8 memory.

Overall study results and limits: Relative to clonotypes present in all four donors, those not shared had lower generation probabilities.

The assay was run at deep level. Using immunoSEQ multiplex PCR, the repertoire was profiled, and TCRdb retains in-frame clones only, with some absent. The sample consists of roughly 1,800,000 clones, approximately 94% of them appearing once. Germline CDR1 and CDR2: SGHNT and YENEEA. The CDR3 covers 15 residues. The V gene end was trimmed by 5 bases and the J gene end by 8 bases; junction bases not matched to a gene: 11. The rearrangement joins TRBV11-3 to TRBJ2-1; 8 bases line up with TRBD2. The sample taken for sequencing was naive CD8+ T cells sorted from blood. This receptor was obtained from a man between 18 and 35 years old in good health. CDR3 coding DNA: TGTGCCAGCAGCCACCATAGCGGGACTGGGTATGAGCAGTTCTTC. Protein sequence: CASSHHSGTGYEQFF.